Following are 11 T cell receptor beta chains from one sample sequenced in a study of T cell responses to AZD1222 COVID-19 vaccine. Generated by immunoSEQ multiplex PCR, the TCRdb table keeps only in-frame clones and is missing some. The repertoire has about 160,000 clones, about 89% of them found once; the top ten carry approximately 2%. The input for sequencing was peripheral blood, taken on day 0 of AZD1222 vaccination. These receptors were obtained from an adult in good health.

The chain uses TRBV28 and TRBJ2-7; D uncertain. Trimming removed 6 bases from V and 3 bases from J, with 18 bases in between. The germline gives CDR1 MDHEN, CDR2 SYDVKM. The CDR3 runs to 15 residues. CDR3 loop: CASSIDNRIIYEQYF. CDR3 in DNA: TGTGCCAGCAGCATCGATAATCGTATCATCTACGAGCAGTACTTC. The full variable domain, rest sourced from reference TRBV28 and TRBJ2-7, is DVKVTQSSRYLVKRTGEKVFLECVQDMDHENMFWYRQDPGLGLRLIYFSYDVKMKEKGDIPEGYSVSREKKERFSLILESASTNQTSMYLCASSIDNRIIYEQYFGPGTRLTVT.

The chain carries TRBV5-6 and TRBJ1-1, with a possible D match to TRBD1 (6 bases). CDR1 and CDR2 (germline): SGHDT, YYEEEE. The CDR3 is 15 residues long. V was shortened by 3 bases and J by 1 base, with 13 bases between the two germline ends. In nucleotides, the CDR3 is TGTGCCAGCAGCTCCGACAGGTTGGAGAACACTGAAGCTTTCTTT. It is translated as CASSSDRLENTEAFF.

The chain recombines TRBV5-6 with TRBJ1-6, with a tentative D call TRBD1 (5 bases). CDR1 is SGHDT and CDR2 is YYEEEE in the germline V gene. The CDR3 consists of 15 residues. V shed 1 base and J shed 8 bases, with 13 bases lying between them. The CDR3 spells CASSLTQGRDSPLHF. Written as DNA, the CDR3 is TGTGCCAGCAGCTTGACGCAGGGTCGCGATTCACCCCTCCACTTT.

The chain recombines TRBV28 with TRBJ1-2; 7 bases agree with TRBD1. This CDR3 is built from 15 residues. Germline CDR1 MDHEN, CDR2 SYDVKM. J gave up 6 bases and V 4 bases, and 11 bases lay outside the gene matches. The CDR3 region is CASSSPRQGQDGYTF. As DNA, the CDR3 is TGTGCCAGCAGTTCCCCTCGACAGGGTCAGGATGGCTACACCTTC.

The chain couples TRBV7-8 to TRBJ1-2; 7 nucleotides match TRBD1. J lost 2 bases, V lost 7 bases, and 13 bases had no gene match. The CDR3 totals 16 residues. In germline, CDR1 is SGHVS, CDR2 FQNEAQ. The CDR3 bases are TGTGCCAGCACCTACCCGGGACAGCAGCGCAACTATGGCTACACCTTC. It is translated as CASTYPGQQRNYGYTF.

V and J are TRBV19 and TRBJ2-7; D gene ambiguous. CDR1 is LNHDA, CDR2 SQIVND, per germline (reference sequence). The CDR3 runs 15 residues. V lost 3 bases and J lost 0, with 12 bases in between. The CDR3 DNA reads TGTGCCAGTAGTATCGGAGACGGTAGCTCCTACGAGCAGTACTTC. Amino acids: CASSIGDGSSYEQYF. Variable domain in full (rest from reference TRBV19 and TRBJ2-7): DGGITQSPKYLFRKEGQNVTLSCEQNLNHDAMYWYRQDPGQGLRLIYYSQIVNDFQKGDIAEGYSVSREKKESFPLTVTSAQKNPTAFYLCASSIGDGSSYEQYFGPGTRLTVT.

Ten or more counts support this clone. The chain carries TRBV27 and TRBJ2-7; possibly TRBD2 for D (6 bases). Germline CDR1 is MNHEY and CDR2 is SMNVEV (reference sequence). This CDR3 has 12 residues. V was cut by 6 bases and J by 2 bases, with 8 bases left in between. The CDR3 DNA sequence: TGTGCCAGCAGAACGGGAGCCTACGAGCAGTACTTC. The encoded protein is CASRTGAYEQYF.

CDR3 coding DNA: TGCGCCAGCAGTGAGTCAGCGGGAGGGCCATGGTCAGATACGCAGTATTTT. Its translation is CASSESAGGPWSDTQYF. The J gene is TRBJ2-3, the V gene TRBV10-1; 10 nucleotides match TRBD2. CDR1 and CDR2 (germline): WNHNN, SYGVQD (reference sequence). The CDR3 has 17 residues. With V trimmed by 0 bases and J by 4 bases, 7 bases remained unmatched.

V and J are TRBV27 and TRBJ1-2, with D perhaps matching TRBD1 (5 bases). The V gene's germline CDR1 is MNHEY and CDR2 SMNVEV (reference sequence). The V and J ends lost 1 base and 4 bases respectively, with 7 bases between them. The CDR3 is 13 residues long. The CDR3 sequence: CASSLWGGYGYTF. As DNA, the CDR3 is TGTGCCAGCAGTTTATGGGGGGGCTATGGCTACACCTTC.

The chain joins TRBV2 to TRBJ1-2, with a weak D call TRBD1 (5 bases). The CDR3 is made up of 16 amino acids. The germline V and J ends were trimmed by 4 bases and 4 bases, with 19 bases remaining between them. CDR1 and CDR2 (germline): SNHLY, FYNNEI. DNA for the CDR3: TGTGCCAGCAGTGGGGGCAGCCGACGGTTCAGCTATGGCTACACCTTC. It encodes CASSGGSRRFSYGYTF. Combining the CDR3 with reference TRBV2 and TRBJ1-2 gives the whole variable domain EPEVTQTPSHQVTQMGQEVILRCVPISNHLYFYWYRQILGQKVEFLVSFYNNEISEKSEIFDDQFSVERPDGSNFTLKIRSTKLEDSAMYFCASSGGSRRFSYGYTFGSGTRLTVV.

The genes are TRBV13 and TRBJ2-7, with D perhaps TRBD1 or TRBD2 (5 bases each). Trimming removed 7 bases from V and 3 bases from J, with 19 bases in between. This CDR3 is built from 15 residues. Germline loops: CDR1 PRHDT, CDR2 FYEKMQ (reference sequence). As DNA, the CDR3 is TGTGCCAGCACCCCGGTTGGGGGTCCAGGCTACGAGCAGTACTTC. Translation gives CASTPVGGPGYEQYF. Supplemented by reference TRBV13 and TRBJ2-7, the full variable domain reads AAGVIQSPRHLIKEKRETATLKCYPIPRHDTVYWYQQGPGQDPQFLISFYEKMQSDKGSIPDRFSAQQFSDYHSELNMSSLELGDSALYFCASTPVGGPGYEQYFGPGTRLTVT.